Below, 22 T cell receptor beta chains from the same sample are listed, as sequenced in a study of shared clonotypes between healthy human individuals. Naivety among CD8 cells was defined by CD45RO negativity and positive CCR7 selection, thereby excluding terminally differentiated effector memory CD45RA+ cells. Clones were read by immunoSEQ multiplex PCR, and TCRdb kept only the in-frame ones, dropping some. The sample includes around 1.9 million clones, approximately 92% of them seen just once. Specimen: naive CD8+ T cells from PBMCs. The receptor source for this set is a man younger than 30 in good health. Some clones in this sample may be carry-over from other donors' samples.

J is TRBJ1-1 and V is TRBV30; weak D call: TRBD1 (5 bases). The CDR3 runs 14 residues. V lost 2 bases to trimming and J lost 2 bases, with 12 bases between them. The germline V gene encodes CDR1 GTSNPN and CDR2 SVGIG (reference sequence). This CDR3 is CAWSLGQGNTEAFF. The CDR3 region has the DNA TGTGCCTGGAGTTTAGGGCAGGGAAACACTGAAGCTTTCTTT.

This clone occurred many times. V and J are TRBV7-9 and TRBJ2-7; possible D gene TRBD1, 6 bases. This CDR3 has 15 residues. The V end lost 4 bases, the J end lost 4 bases, and 17 bases lay between the germline ends. Germline loops: CDR1 SEHNR, CDR2 FQNEAQ (reference sequence). The CDR3 nucleotides are TGTGCCAGCAGCTCCCGCCCGGACAGCCCTTACGAGCAGTACTTC. Protein sequence: CASSSRPDSPYEQYF.

Notes on this clone: The sample holds other DNA sequences that translate to the same CDR3. DNA of the CDR3: TGCAGCGTTGACGTGGGGCAGGGAATCACCTACGAGCAGTACTTC. The encoded protein is CSVDVGQGITYEQYF. V and J are TRBV29-1 and TRBJ2-7, with D possibly being TRBD1 (5 bases). This CDR3 has 15 amino acids. V lost 3 bases, J lost 2 bases, and 17 bases lay in between. The germline V gene has CDR1 SQVTM and CDR2 ANQGSEA.

J is TRBJ2-7 and V is TRBV6-1; 7 bases are shared with TRBD1. The CDR3 consists of 15 residues. The V segment lost 4 bases and the J segment 4 bases; nucleotides outside the gene matches: 10. Germline V lookup: CDR1 MNHNS, CDR2 SASEGT. The CDR3 is CASSARTGVPYEQYF. CDR3 coding DNA: TGTGCCAGCAGTGCCAGGACAGGTGTCCCTTACGAGCAGTACTTC.

The V call is TRBV27, the J call TRBJ1-5, with 8 bases aligning to TRBD1. This CDR3 region has 17 residues. The germline V gene encodes CDR1 MNHEY and CDR2 SMNVEV (reference sequence). The J segment lost 4 bases and the V segment lost 5 bases, leaving 13 bases of the junction unmatched. The CDR3 spells CASSPINRGDKNQPQHF. In nucleotides, the CDR3 is TGTGCCAGCAGTCCCATCAACAGGGGGGATAAGAATCAGCCCCAGCATTTT.

The CDR3 region is CASSVAKTGGYNEQFF. In DNA, the CDR3 is TGTGCCAGCAGCGTAGCTAAGACAGGGGGCTACAATGAGCAGTTCTTC. The genes are TRBV9 and TRBJ2-1; TRBD1 aligns across 9 bases. This CDR3 spans 16 amino acids. The germline CDR1 and CDR2 sequences are SGDLS and YYNGEE. V shed 0 bases, J shed 3 bases, and the junction held 4 bases outside the gene matches.

This clone was seen only once. CDR3 region: CASSQEYGKSNQPQHF. The CDR3 DNA follows: TGCGCCAGCAGCCAAGAATACGGAAAAAGCAATCAGCCCCAGCATTTT. V usage is TRBV4-3 and J usage is TRBJ1-5; D unclear. Germline assignment: CDR1 LGHNA and CDR2 YSLEER. This CDR3 has 16 residues. V lost 0 bases and J lost 1, with 10 bases in between.

The rearrangement joins TRBV6-6 to TRBJ1-2, with TRBD1 matching over 9 bases. The CDR3 length is 13 residues. Trimming cost V 6 bases and J 7 bases; bases outside gene matches: 6. Looked up from germline, CDR1 is MNHNY and CDR2 is SVGAGI (reference sequence). This CDR3 is CASRPGTGLGYTF. The CDR3 coding sequence is TGTGCCAGCAGACCTGGGACAGGGCTTGGCTACACCTTC.

V is TRBV11-2 and J is TRBJ2-7, with TRBD1 identical over 9 bases. CDR3 length equals 17 residues. Germline assignment: CDR1 SGHAT and CDR2 FQNNGV. V trimming: 0 bases; J trimming: 3 bases; junction bases outside the gene matches: 9. CDR3: CASSLDSGQGTGYEQYF. The CDR3 DNA follows: TGTGCCAGCAGCTTAGATTCGGGACAGGGAACAGGCTACGAGCAGTACTTC.

The chain employs TRBV9 and TRBJ2-2; D is unclear. The CDR3 is made up of 17 amino acids. Trimming removed 3 bases from V and 0 bases from J, with 15 bases in between. Germline values: CDR1 SGDLS, CDR2 YYNGEE. The CDR3 sequence: CASSASHRPTNTGELFF. The CDR3 DNA sequence: TGTGCCAGCAGCGCTTCCCACAGACCTACGAACACCGGGGAGCTGTTTTTT.

The chain couples TRBV7-8 to TRBJ1-1; D may be TRBD1 (5 bases). The CDR3 extends over 16 amino acids. Per germline, CDR1 SGHVS and CDR2 FQNEAQ. V was shortened by 5 bases and J by 6 bases, with 22 bases between the two germline ends. The CDR3 loop is CASSGLGRTLVAEAFF. The DNA for the CDR3 is TGTGCCAGCAGCGGGCTGGGACGGACCCTAGTGGCTGAAGCTTTCTTT.

The rearrangement uses TRBV28 and TRBJ1-3; D is unresolved. Germline-derived CDR1 and CDR2 are MDHEN and SYDVKM. The ends were cut back, 2 bases at V and 0 bases at J, with 14 bases in the middle. The CDR3 runs to 17 residues. CDR3: CASSLTPGRNSGNTIYF. In DNA, the CDR3 is TGTGCCAGCAGTTTAACCCCCGGACGGAACTCTGGAAACACCATATATTTT.

The chain links TRBV2 to TRBJ1-1, with TRBD1 matching over 8 bases. J was trimmed by 10 bases and V by 1 base; bases with no gene match: 11. The length of the CDR3 is 15 residues. Germline V lookup: CDR1 SNHLY, CDR2 FYNNEI. CDR3 nucleotides: TGTGCCAGCAGTGAAGGGACAGGGTTACCGGTGTCAGCTTTCTTT. It yields the protein CASSEGTGLPVSAFF.

The chain employs TRBV7-9 and TRBJ1-4; D possibly corresponds to TRBD1 (6 bases). V shed 5 bases and J shed 8 bases, with 15 bases lying between them. CDR3 length: 14 residues. Germline CDR1 and CDR2: SEHNR and FQNEAQ (reference sequence). Here the CDR3 reads CASSHRVGGEKLFF. CDR3 nucleotides: TGTGCCAGCAGCCACAGGGTTGGAGGAGAAAAACTGTTTTTT.

With regard to this clone: Other DNA sequences in the same sample also yield this CDR3. J is TRBJ2-7 and V is TRBV27; 9 bases are a match to TRBD2. V was clipped by 5 bases and J by 4 bases; unmatched bases: 6. The germline V gene encodes CDR1 MNHEY and CDR2 SMNVEV (reference sequence). The CDR3 is 14 residues long. CDR3 nucleotide sequence: TGTGCCAGCAGTCCGGGACTAGCACTTTACGAGCAGTACTTC. Translating gives CASSPGLALYEQYF.

The J gene is TRBJ2-7, the V gene TRBV7-9; 7 nucleotides match TRBD2. The germline CDR1 and CDR2 sequences are SEHNR and FQNEAQ (reference sequence). The CDR3 contains 12 residues. V gave up 5 bases and J gave up 12 bases; unmatched junction bases: 10. The CDR3 DNA reads TGTGCCAGCAGCCCGGGGGGTAGGGAGTGGTACTTC. Translated: CASSPGGREWYF.

The chain recombines TRBV6-5 with TRBJ1-2, with D perhaps TRBD1 (5 bases). The CDR3 is made up of 15 amino acids. With 7 bases removed from V and 0 bases from J, the gap between germline ends came to 15 bases. Germline values: CDR1 MNHEY, CDR2 SVGAGI. The chain's CDR3 is CASTPRGVANYGYTF. Here the CDR3 DNA reads TGTGCCAGCACCCCGAGGGGCGTCGCTAACTATGGCTACACCTTC.

This chain links TRBV5-1 with TRBJ2-3; TRBD2 matches 9 bases. CDR1 and CDR2 (germline): SGHRS, YFSETQ. The CDR3 is 16 residues long. V lost 0 bases and J lost 4; bases outside the gene matches: 6. CDR3: CASSLALAGSPDTQYF. The CDR3 bases are TGCGCCAGCAGCTTGGCCCTAGCGGGAAGTCCAGATACGCAGTATTTT.

This rearrangement joins TRBV28 to TRBJ2-5; 8 bases fit TRBD1. V lost 5 bases and J lost 5; bases outside the gene matches: 10. The CDR3 spans 15 residues. Germline loops: CDR1 MDHEN, CDR2 SYDVKM. This chain's CDR3 is CASSAVDREGETQYF. The CDR3 DNA follows: TGTGCCAGCAGTGCCGTGGACAGGGAAGGTGAGACCCAGTACTTC.

This chain uses TRBV4-1 with TRBJ1-2; 7 nucleotides align to TRBD1. After removal of 4 bases from V and 3 bases from J, the junction contained 5 bases not matched to a gene. Germline-derived CDR1 and CDR2 are MGHRA and YSYEKL. The CDR3 runs to 14 residues. As DNA, the CDR3 is TGCGCCAGCAGCCGGACAGGCTACGACTATGGCTACACCTTC. Encoded protein: CASSRTGYDYGYTF.

The chain employs TRBV14 and TRBJ1-1, with a possible D match to TRBD1 (5 bases). Trimming took off 4 bases at V and 1 base at J, with 7 bases between the two ends. The CDR3 loop spans 13 amino acids. CDR1 is SGHDN and CDR2 is FVKESK in the germline V gene. DNA for the CDR3: TGTGCCAGCAGCCTAGGACAGAACACTGAAGCTTTCTTT. Translated: CASSLGQNTEAFF.

The CDR3 sequence: CASSPGLAGSSYEQYF. CDR3 nucleotide sequence: TGTGCCAGCAGCCCAGGCCTAGCGGGAAGCTCCTACGAGCAGTACTTC. The rearrangement links TRBV11-1 to TRBJ2-7; 9 bases agree with TRBD2. Trimming at V came to 5 bases and at J to 0 bases, leaving 8 bases not matched to a gene. Germline V gene data show CDR1 as SGHAT and CDR2 as FQDESV (reference sequence). The CDR3 runs 16 residues.